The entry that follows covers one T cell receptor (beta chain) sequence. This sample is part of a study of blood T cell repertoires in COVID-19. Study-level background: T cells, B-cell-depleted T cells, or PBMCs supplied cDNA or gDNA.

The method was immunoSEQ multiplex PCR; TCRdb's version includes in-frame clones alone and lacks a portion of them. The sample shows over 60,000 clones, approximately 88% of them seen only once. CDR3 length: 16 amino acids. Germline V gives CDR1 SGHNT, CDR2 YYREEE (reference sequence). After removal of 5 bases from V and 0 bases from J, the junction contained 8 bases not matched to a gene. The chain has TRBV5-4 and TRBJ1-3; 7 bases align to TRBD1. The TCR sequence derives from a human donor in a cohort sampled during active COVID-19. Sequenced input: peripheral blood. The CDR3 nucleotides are TGTGCCAGCAGTCGCCCCGGGACAGTCTCTGGAAACACCATATATTTT. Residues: CASSRPGTVSGNTIYF.